This T cell receptor (beta chain) derives from a study of OX40 agonist ivuxolimab in advanced cancers. Study overall: Across the patients, intravenous ivuxolimab was delivered every 2 weeks at 0.01 to 10 mg/kg. Hepatocellular carcinoma, melanoma, renal cell or head and neck cancer was diagnosed in the dose-escalation patients. General study points: Expanded clones were, on average, more numerous among CD8+ T cells than CD4+.

Patients were excluded for autoimmune disease history or systemic immunosuppression. About this clone itself: What it binds is unknown.

Germline V CDR1 and CDR2: SGDLS, YYNGEE. This CDR3 has 14 residues. Trimming shortened V by 0 bases and J by 2 bases, and 7 bases separated the two germline ends. Sequencing was performed with immunoSEQ multiplex PCR; in TCRdb, only in-frame clones are kept and a portion is missing. The repertoire has tens of thousands of clones, around 82% of them found once; the top ten carry 6% to 9.5%. This material consisted of CD4+ or CD8+ T cells sorted from blood, taken in a trial of the OX40 agonist ivuxolimab. The chain uses TRBV9 and TRBJ2-3; D may correspond to TRBD1 or TRBD2 (5 bases each). The TCR sequence derives from an adult with an advanced solid tumor such as melanoma, head and neck, liver or kidney cancer. In DNA form, the CDR3 reads TGTGCCAGCAGCGTAGTGGGACCCACAGATACGCAGTATTTT. Amino acids: CASSVVGPTDTQYF.